Described below is a single T cell receptor (beta chain) sequence and its context. The target antigen is unknown. V dropped 4 bases and J dropped 6 bases, with 10 bases sitting between them. The CDR3 is 13 amino acids. The germline V gene has CDR1 SGHTA and CDR2 FQGNSA. Sequencing used immunoSEQ multiplex PCR; TCRdb keeps in-frame clones, though not all of them. The table includes approximately 130,000 clones, about 89% detected once. This entry belongs to a study of T cell responses to AZD1222 COVID-19 vaccine. General study results and limits: The breadth and depth of Spike-specific TCRs increased once two AZD1222 doses had been given. Clonal diversity was possibly underestimated; the donors were predominantly white British and more often female.

This TCR was recovered from an adult in good health. V is TRBV7-2 and J is TRBJ1-5; D possibly corresponds to TRBD1 (5 bases). The source material was peripheral blood, sampled on day 0 of MenACWY control vaccination. CDR3: CASSWDLSQPQHF. The CDR3 bases are TGTGCCAGCAGCTGGGACCTTTCTCAGCCCCAGCATTTT.